This T cell receptor beta chain stems from a study of T cell responses to AZD1222 COVID-19 vaccine. Comments on this clone: Its antigen is unknown.

Study-level findings and limits: After the peak T cell response, and only then, were repertoires sampled.

Assay: immunoSEQ multiplex PCR; the TCRdb copy retains only in-frame clones and omits some. The sample carries about 180,000 clones, roughly nine tenths recorded once. The CDR3 sequence is 16 residues long. From germline, CDR1 is SGHDT and CDR2 YYEEEE. J was trimmed by 6 bases and V by 2 bases; bases with no gene match: 6. The sequence was collected from an adult in good health. This chain links TRBV5-6 with TRBJ2-5; 14 nucleotides line up with TRBD2. Specimen: peripheral blood, collected on day 0 of AZD1222 vaccination. Here the CDR3 reads CASSFGTSGRSQTQYF. Here the CDR3 DNA reads TGTGCCAGCAGCTTTGGGACTAGCGGGAGAAGTCAGACCCAGTACTTC. The whole variable domain, filled in from reference TRBV5-6 and TRBJ2-5, reads DAGVTQSPTHLIKTRGQQVTLRCSPKSGHDTVSWYQQALGQGPQFIFQYYEEEERQRGNFPDRFSGHQFPNYSSELNVNALLLGDSALYLCASSFGTSGRSQTQYFGPGTRLLVL.